A selection of T cell receptor beta chains follows, all from one sample in a study of response to subunit inactivated influenza vaccine. MiXCR, applied by TCRdb to the RT-PCR reads, yields one record per CDR3 protein. The sample includes hundreds of thousands of distinct CDR3 sequences, approximately 15% of them seen just once. Specimen: PBMCs from blood, collected 14 days before vaccination. Every receptor here comes from a man aged 45-60 years who received an inactivated influenza vaccine. CDR3s include the opening cysteine and the closing phenylalanine or tryptophan. The D gene is left open where the match is weak. Clone size is shown for a subset of rows, as once, few, many or a class of expanded clone.

CDR3 protein | CDR3 DNA | D gene | J gene | clone size | V gene
CATSRDLGPYNEQFF | TGTGCCACCAGCAGAGATCTAGGTCCCTACAATGAGCAGTTCTTC | . | TRBJ2-1 | few | TRBV15
CASSLGLAGVPYF | TGTGCCAGCAGCTTGGGACTAGCGGGAGTACCGTACTTC | TRBD2 | TRBJ2-7 | . | TRBV7-8
CASSYAGAEAFF | TGTGCCAGCAGTTACGCAGGTGCTGAAGCTTTCTTT | . | TRBJ1-1 | once | TRBV6-2/TRBV6-3
CASSDFPGELFF | TGTGCCAGCAGTGACTTTCCCGGGGAGCTGTTTTTT | . | TRBJ2-2 | . | TRBV25-1
CSVGLAGVFEQYF | TGCAGCGTTGGGCTAGCGGGAGTGTTTGAGCAGTACTTC | TRBD2 | TRBJ2-7 | many | TRBV29-1
CASSVDEGQPQHF | TGTGCCAGCAGCGTAGATGAAGGCCAGCCCCAGCATTTT | . | TRBJ1-5 | few | TRBV9
CSANSGGPTDTQYF | TGCAGTGCCAATAGCGGGGGCCCCACAGATACGCAGTATTTT | TRBD2 | TRBJ2-3 | . | TRBV20-1
CASSLELRGISYGYTF | TGTGCCAGCAGCTTAGAACTCCGCGGGATCAGCTATGGCTACACCTTC | . | TRBJ1-2 | few | TRBV7-9
CASSLNGGGFGVQYF | TGTGCCAGCAGCTTAAACGGCGGGGGGTTTGGGGTGCAGTACTTC | TRBD2 | TRBJ2-7 | few | TRBV5-5
CAGGKGETQYF | TGTGCGGGAGGAAAGGGAGAGACCCAGTACTTC | . | TRBJ2-5 | few | TRBV2
CASSLPSVTPYEQYF | TGTGCCAGCAGTTTACCGTCAGTTACACCCTACGAGCAGTACTTC | . | TRBJ2-7 | . | TRBV28
CASKLGLAATDTQYF | TGTGCCAGCAAGCTCGGACTAGCGGCGACAGATACGCAGTATTTT | TRBD2 | TRBJ2-3 | few | TRBV12-3/TRBV12-4
CASSLPGTSGSDTQYF | TGCGCCAGCAGCTTGCCGGGGACTAGCGGGAGCGATACGCAGTATTTT | TRBD2 | TRBJ2-3 | few | TRBV5-1
CASSERTDPDEQYF | TGCGCCAGCAGCGAACGGACAGACCCCGACGAGCAGTACTTC | . | TRBJ2-7 | few | TRBV5-1
CASNGYRSYGYTF | TGTGCCAGCAACGGCTACAGGTCCTATGGCTACACCTTC | . | TRBJ1-2 | few | TRBV7-9
CASTGQGAPNQPQHF | TGTGCCAGCACCGGACAGGGGGCTCCTAATCAGCCCCAGCATTTT | TRBD1 | TRBJ1-5 | many | TRBV12-3/TRBV12-4
CASSRGTGKNTGELFF | TGTGCCAGCAGTAGAGGGACAGGGAAGAACACCGGGGAGCTGTTTTTT | TRBD1 | TRBJ2-2 | many | TRBV2
CASSPSGISPLHF | TGTGCCAGCAGCCCCTCGGGGATTTCACCCCTCCACTTT | . | TRBJ1-6 | . | TRBV6-6
CASTTIGQADTQYF | TGCGCCAGCACTACTATTGGACAGGCAGATACGCAGTATTTT | TRBD1 | TRBJ2-3 | . | TRBV10-2
CASSIGTGLSGANVLTF | TGTGCCAGCAGCATCGGGACAGGCCTCTCTGGGGCCAACGTCCTGACTTTC | TRBD1 | TRBJ2-6 | . | TRBV7-9
CASSPDLVAGMKGYTF | TGTGCCAGCAGCCCGGATTTGGTGGCGGGTATGAAAGGCTACACCTTC | . | TRBJ1-2 | . | TRBV9
CASSLWAWGERDEQYF | TGTGCCAGCAGTTTATGGGCGTGGGGTGAACGCGACGAGCAGTACTTC | . | TRBJ2-7 | . | TRBV12-3/TRBV12-4
CASRTTASNQPQHF | TGTGCCAGCAGGACGACGGCTAGCAATCAGCCCCAGCATTTT | . | TRBJ1-5 | few | TRBV12-3/TRBV12-4
CASRDGVTETQYF | TGTGCCAGCAGGGACGGAGTTACAGAGACCCAGTACTTC | . | TRBJ2-5 | . | TRBV7-9
CAFPPARGQGSGANVLTF | TGTGCCTTTCCCCCGGCTAGGGGACAGGGATCTGGGGCCAACGTCCTGACTTTC | TRBD1 | TRBJ2-6 | few | TRBV30
CASSQDRWESAYEQYF | TGTGCCAGCAGCCAAGATCGGTGGGAGTCCGCCTACGAGCAGTACTTC | . | TRBJ2-7 | once | TRBV3-1
CSARDQAAGTGYNQPQHF | TGCAGTGCTAGAGATCAAGCGGCGGGGACAGGGTATAATCAGCCCCAGCATTTT | TRBD1 | TRBJ1-5 | few | TRBV20-1
CASSRTSGSFTDTQYF | TGTGCCAGCAGTCGGACTAGCGGATCTTTCACAGATACGCAGTATTTT | TRBD2 | TRBJ2-3 | . | TRBV12-3/TRBV12-4
CASRDGGSWNYGYTF | TGTGCCAGCAGGGACGGTGGATCGTGGAACTATGGCTACACCTTC | . | TRBJ1-2 | . | TRBV6-1
CASSLEFGNTIYF | TGTGCCAGCAGCTTAGAGTTCGGAAACACCATATATTTT | . | TRBJ1-3 | many | TRBV7-2
CASSPRWSSDNEQFF | TGTGCCAGCAGTCCCCGGTGGAGCAGCGACAATGAGCAGTTCTTC | . | TRBJ2-1 | few | TRBV27
CAISDHGGNEQYF | TGTGCCATCAGTGATCACGGGGGAAACGAGCAGTACTTC | . | TRBJ2-7 | few | TRBV10-3
CASSLGLGLTLGTQYF | TGTGCCAGCAGCCTCGGACTAGGCCTAACCCTGGGTACGCAGTATTTT | TRBD2 | TRBJ2-3 | many | TRBV5-6
CSARGTGRREKNNEQFF | TGCAGTGCTAGAGGGACAGGGAGGCGGGAGAAGAACAATGAGCAGTTCTTC | . | TRBJ2-1 | . | TRBV20-1
CASSSVESSYNEQFF | TGTGCCAGCAGCTCCGTGGAGAGCTCCTACAATGAGCAGTTCTTC | . | TRBJ2-1 | . | TRBV7-8
CSARRTGGGEQYF | TGCAGTGCTAGGAGGACAGGGGGAGGCGAGCAGTACTTC | TRBD1 | TRBJ2-7 | . | TRBV20-1
CAWNVWGEKLFF | TGTGCCTGGAACGTGTGGGGGGAAAAACTGTTTTTT | . | TRBJ1-4 | many | TRBV30
CASSLAGGGEQYF | TGTGCCAGCAGCTTAGCTGGGGGGGGGGAGCAGTACTTC | TRBD2 | TRBJ2-7 | few | TRBV7-2
CSAENRVAESNTGELFF | TGCAGTGCTGAAAACAGGGTAGCCGAATCGAACACCGGGGAGCTGTTTTTT | . | TRBJ2-2 | few | TRBV20-1
CSAMTGTDTQYF | TGCAGTGCGATGACAGGCACAGATACGCAGTATTTT | . | TRBJ2-3 | . | TRBV20-1
CASTAGSRYRETQYF | TGTGCCAGTACCGCGGGCAGTCGCTACCGGGAGACCCAGTACTTC | . | TRBJ2-5 | . | TRBV19
CASSARTLDSTNEKLFF | TGTGCCAGCAGCGCTCGGACGTTGGATTCGACTAATGAAAAACTGTTTTTT | . | TRBJ1-4 | . | TRBV3-1
CASSLIRTDFISTGELFF | TGCGCCAGCAGCTTGATTAGGACAGACTTTATATCCACCGGGGAGCTGTTTTTT | . | TRBJ2-2 | . | TRBV5-1
CSASLLSNTGELFF | TGCAGTGCTAGTTTGCTATCGAACACCGGGGAGCTGTTTTTT | . | TRBJ2-2 | few | TRBV20-1